This T cell receptor beta chain was identified during a study of T cell responses to AZD1222 COVID-19 vaccine. Sequencing used immunoSEQ multiplex PCR; TCRdb keeps in-frame clones, though not all of them. The sample comprises approximately 190,000 clones, over 85% of which are singletons, and about 3.5% rests with the top ten. Germline loops: CDR1 MNHNS, CDR2 SASEGT. The CDR3 spans 16 residues. Unmatched junction bases numbered 5, after V lost 2 bases and J lost 2 bases. The sequence was collected from an adult who received the MenACWY meningococcal vaccine as a control. This material consisted of peripheral blood, taken 28 days after the second dose of the MenACWY control vaccine. The chain is built from TRBV6-1 and TRBJ1-5, with 8 positions matching TRBD1. Here the CDR3 reads CASSERQGSGNQPQHF. The CDR3, as DNA: TGTGCCAGCAGTGAAAGACAGGGGTCGGGCAATCAGCCCCAGCATTTT.